Listed here are 32 T cell receptor beta chains from one sample, sequenced in a study of blood T cell repertoires in COVID-19 (dated by TCRdb to the early 2020s). To prepare the library, the immunoSEQ multiplex PCR assay was applied. Entries here come from immuneACCESS through TCRdb and include only in-frame sequences with V and J called. Some clones fail to appear in such tables; in the studies checked, an unresolved V gene covers under half of the shortfall, and the cause of the remainder is unknown. This sample has 85,000 to 130,000 clones in its table, and approximately 90% of those were observed once. The biggest ten clones account for 0.97% of the sample. The specimen sequenced was peripheral blood. The receptors here all came from a man aged 55 to 70 with acute or convalescent COVID-19.

This sequence joins TRBV5-1 and TRBJ2-1, with 10 bases matching TRBD1. J lost 3 bases, V lost 5 bases, and 11 bases had no gene match. This CDR3 is built from 17 residues. Germline V gives CDR1 SGHRS, CDR2 YFSETQ. The DNA for the CDR3 is TGCGCCAGCAGGAGGACAGGGGGAACCACAGGCTACAATGAGCAGTTCTTC. Amino acids: CASRRTGGTTGYNEQFF.

The V gene is TRBV7-9, the J gene TRBJ1-3; D gene uncertain. This CDR3 has 15 residues. The germline CDR1 and CDR2 sequences are SEHNR and FQNEAQ (reference sequence). V lost 3 bases and J lost 2, with 11 bases in between. CDR3 loop: CASSFGLGTGNTIYF. The CDR3, as DNA: TGTGCCAGCAGCTTCGGACTTGGGACTGGAAACACCATATATTTT.

The table lists this clone with a count of one. V is TRBV9 and J is TRBJ1-3; D unresolved. Germline-derived CDR1 and CDR2 are SGDLS and YYNGEE. The V end lost 3 bases, the J end lost 2 bases, and 18 bases lay between the germline ends. This CDR3 has 17 amino acids. The CDR3 reads CASSAAGTIWAGNTIYF. CDR3 coding DNA: TGTGCCAGCAGCGCCGCGGGCACCATCTGGGCTGGAAACACCATATATTTT.

The CDR3: CASSSTRGETQYF. The CDR3 nucleotides are TGTGCCAGCAGTTCGACCCGCGGGGAGACCCAGTACTTC. The chain uses TRBV6-2 or TRBV6-3 and TRBJ2-5, with D possibly being TRBD2 (5 bases). V lost 4 bases, J lost 5 bases, and 11 bases lay in between. Germline CDR1 and CDR2: MNHEY and SVGEGT. This CDR3 region has 13 residues.

The rearrangement uses TRBV11-1 and TRBJ2-2, with D unresolved. The germline V and J ends were trimmed by 2 bases and 2 bases, with 9 bases remaining between them. The CDR3 covers 15 residues. Germline CDR1 reads SGHAT; CDR2 reads FQDESV (reference sequence). CDR3 amino acids: CASSLNGPNTGELFF. CDR3 sequence (DNA): TGTGCCAGCAGCTTAAATGGGCCTAACACCGGGGAGCTGTTTTTT.

The J gene is TRBJ2-1, the V gene TRBV5-4; 12 nucleotides match TRBD2. Germline CDR1 reads SGHNT; CDR2 reads YYREEE (reference sequence). The length of the CDR3 is 16 residues. Trimming removed 4 bases from V and 2 bases from J; junction bases left unmatched: 4. The DNA for the CDR3 is TGTGCCAGCAGCCGTAGACTAGCGGGGGCCTACAATGAGCAGTTCTTC. Its protein is CASSRRLAGAYNEQFF.

The chain uses TRBV6-1 and TRBJ1-4; a weak D match, TRBD1 (5 bases). The CDR3 extends over 17 amino acids. Germline V gene sequence: CDR1 MNHNS, CDR2 SASEGT. Trimming pared 3 bases from V and 0 bases from J, leaving 14 bases between. The CDR3, as DNA: TGTGCCAGCAGTGATCGGGGGGACCCGGCAACTAATGAAAAACTGTTTTTT. It encodes CASSDRGDPATNEKLFF.

The J gene is TRBJ2-1, the V gene TRBV19; 10 nucleotides agree with TRBD2. The junction had 8 bases not matched to a gene; V was cut back by 7 bases and J by 5 bases. CDR1 is LNHDA and CDR2 is SQIVND in the germline V gene (reference sequence). The CDR3 is 15 amino acids. The CDR3, as DNA: TGTGCCAGTACCCCTAGCGGGAGTCTCCACAATGAGCAGTTCTTC. This encodes CASTPSGSLHNEQFF.

This rearrangement joins TRBV7-9 to TRBJ1-5, with D uncertain. This CDR3 has 14 amino acids. CDR1 is SEHNR and CDR2 is FQNEAQ in the germline V gene (reference sequence). Trimming cost V 5 bases and J 2 bases, with 10 bases left between them. The CDR3 loop reads CASSPSGGNQPQHF. CDR3 in DNA: TGTGCCAGCAGCCCCTCCGGGGGCAATCAGCCCCAGCATTTT.

With regard to this clone: The sample has other DNA sequences that encode this CDR3 too. The gene calls are TRBV27 and TRBJ1-2, with 8 positions matching TRBD1. The CDR3 contains 13 residues. J gave up 8 bases and V 5 bases, and 7 bases lay outside the gene matches. Germline CDR1 reads MNHEY; CDR2 reads SMNVEV (reference sequence). The CDR3 here is CASSLGQGGGYTF. The CDR3 bases are TGTGCCAGCAGTCTCGGACAGGGCGGAGGCTACACCTTC.

The chain combines TRBV5-6 with TRBJ1-6; no reliable D call. This CDR3 is built from 16 residues. The V gene's germline CDR1 is SGHDT and CDR2 YYEEEE. The V and J ends lost 1 base and 3 bases respectively, with 11 bases between them. This chain's CDR3 is CASSLSLQNYNSPLHF. CDR3 nucleotide sequence: TGTGCCAGCAGCTTGTCGTTACAGAACTATAATTCACCCCTCCACTTT.

The chain carries TRBV7-8 and TRBJ2-5; TRBD2 matches at 11 bases. Trimming cost V 4 bases and J 0 bases; bases outside gene matches: 4. CDR1 and CDR2 from the germline V gene are SGHVS and FQNEAQ. This CDR3 comprises 16 residues. CDR3 coding DNA: TGTGCCAGCAGCTCGAGGACTAGCGGGTACCAAGAGACCCAGTACTTC. It specifies CASSSRTSGYQETQYF.

The chain has TRBV28 and TRBJ1-5; D remains unclear. The CDR3 contains 14 residues. Trimming took off 3 bases at V and 1 base at J, with 7 bases between the two ends. Looked up from germline, CDR1 is MDHEN and CDR2 is SYDVKM. CDR3 sequence (DNA): TGTGCCAGCAGTTTCGCGGGGAGCAATCAGCCCCAGCATTTT. This codes for CASSFAGSNQPQHF.

This clone was seen just once. The chain uses TRBV6-5 and TRBJ2-7; 7 bases match TRBD2. After removal of 6 bases from V and 2 bases from J, the junction contained 4 bases not matched to a gene. CDR3 size: 13 residues. The germline CDR1 and CDR2 sequences are MNHEY and SVGAGI. CDR3 in amino acids: CASRGGFPYEQYF. The CDR3 DNA reads as TGTGCCAGCAGGGGGGGGTTTCCCTACGAGCAGTACTTC.

As DNA, the CDR3 is TGTGCCAGCAGTGTATCCTTGACAGGGGGCGAGCAGTACTTC. It is translated as CASSVSLTGGEQYF. The V and J genes are TRBV2 and TRBJ2-7; TRBD1 agrees at 9 bases. The junction had 7 bases not matched to a gene; V was cut back by 4 bases and J by 6 bases. The CDR3 is 14 amino acids. Germline V gives CDR1 SNHLY, CDR2 FYNNEI.

The chain employs TRBV5-1 and TRBJ1-1; tentative D call: TRBD1 (6 bases). Germline V gives CDR1 SGHRS, CDR2 YFSETQ. The CDR3 has 14 amino acids. The V end was cut by 3 bases, the J end by 3 bases, with 12 bases between. The CDR3 coding sequence is TGCGCCAGCAGCTCGACAAACAGGGACACTGAAGCTTTCTTT. Encoded protein: CASSSTNRDTEAFF.

This clone was detected once. The rearrangement joins TRBV4-1 to TRBJ2-1; 10 positions agree with TRBD2. The V segment lost 4 bases and the J segment 6 bases; nucleotides outside the gene matches: 6. There are 15 residues in the CDR3. CDR1 is MGHRA, CDR2 YSYEKL, per germline. The CDR3 DNA is TGCGCCAGCAGCCCCGGACTAGCGGCCCCCAATGAGCAGTTCTTC. Protein product: CASSPGLAAPNEQFF.

The V call is TRBV7-2, the J call TRBJ2-1, with D perhaps TRBD1 (5 bases). The CDR3 contains 16 residues. Germline CDR1 and CDR2: SGHTA and FQGNSA. V was cut by 4 bases and J by 5 bases, with 18 bases left in between. CDR3 loop: CASSWGRGPRNNEQFF. Here the CDR3 DNA reads TGTGCCAGCAGCTGGGGCCGCGGTCCGAGAAACAATGAGCAGTTCTTC.

The rearrangement joins TRBV7-9 to TRBJ2-5; maybe TRBD2 (6 bases). The CDR3 totals 14 residues. V was clipped by 5 bases and J by 3 bases, with 13 bases between them. Germline-derived CDR1 and CDR2 are SEHNR and FQNEAQ (reference sequence). The CDR3 spells CASSPRDSKETQYF. The DNA for the CDR3 is TGTGCCAGCAGCCCTCGGGACTCCAAAGAGACCCAGTACTTC. Drawing the rest from reference TRBV7-9 and TRBJ2-5, the complete variable domain is DTGVSQNPRHKITKRGQNVTFRCDPISEHNRLYWYRQTLGQGPEFLTYFQNEAQLEKSRLLSDRFSAERPKGSFSTLEIQRTEQGDSAMYLCASSPRDSKETQYFGPGTRLLVL.

This clone appeared a single time. The V gene is TRBV19, the J gene TRBJ2-1; D is ambiguous. Per the germline V gene, CDR1 is LNHDA and CDR2 is SQIVND (reference sequence). Deletions cut 3 bases from V and 0 bases from J, with 6 bases between. This CDR3 spans 14 amino acids. CDR3 region: CASSIPSSYNEQFF. In DNA, the CDR3 is TGTGCCAGTAGTATCCCCAGCTCCTACAATGAGCAGTTCTTC.

The CDR3 region is CASSKQANSGNTIYF. CDR3 DNA: TGTGCCAGCAGCAAACAGGCTAACTCTGGAAACACCATATATTTT. The chain uses TRBV27 and TRBJ1-3; a possible D gene is TRBD1 (5 bases). This CDR3 has 15 amino acids. Germline V gene sequence: CDR1 MNHEY, CDR2 SMNVEV (reference sequence). The V end lost 6 bases, the J end lost 0 bases, and 12 bases lay between the germline ends.

The V gene is TRBV29-1, the J gene TRBJ2-3; TRBD1 agrees at 7 bases. The CDR3 spans 13 residues. Germline V CDR1 and CDR2: SQVTM, ANQGSEA. The ends lost 3 bases at V and 5 bases at J; junction bases unmatched: 5. The CDR3 DNA follows: TGCAGCGTTGAGCCAGGGGGTGTAGATACGCAGTATTTT. This translates into CSVEPGGVDTQYF.

The chain has TRBV7-3 and TRBJ1-2, with 10 bases identical to TRBD1. The trim removed 4 bases at V and 4 bases at J, leaving 3 bases unmatched. CDR1 and CDR2 (germline): SGHTA, FQGTGA. The CDR3 sequence is 14 residues long. CDR3 bases: TGTGCCAGCAGCTCTCGGACAGGGGGCTATGGCTACACCTTC. Protein product: CASSSRTGGYGYTF.

The chain is built from TRBV19 and TRBJ2-1; possible D gene TRBD2, 5 bases. The CDR3 totals 13 residues. V lost 0 bases, J lost 9 bases, and 9 bases lay in between. Germline CDR1 LNHDA, CDR2 SQIVND (reference sequence). The CDR3: CASSIDWSGEQFF. The CDR3 nucleotides are TGTGCCAGTAGTATAGATTGGAGCGGTGAGCAGTTCTTC. Looking up the rest from reference TRBV19 and TRBJ2-1 gives the full variable domain: DGGITQSPKYLFRKEGQNVTLSCEQNLNHDAMYWYRQDPGQGLRLIYYSQIVNDFQKGDIAEGYSVSREKKESFPLTVTSAQKNPTAFYLCASSIDWSGEQFFGPGTRLTVL.

The rearrangement uses TRBV7-3 and TRBJ1-5, with 7 bases lining up with TRBD1. Germline loops: CDR1 SGHTA, CDR2 FQGTGA. The CDR3 is 16 amino acids. The V gene end was trimmed by 5 bases and the J gene end by 3 bases; junction bases not matched to a gene: 10. The CDR3 region has the DNA TGTGCCAGCAGCCCAAGGGGACAGACTTACAATCAGCCCCAGCATTTT. Translation: CASSPRGQTYNQPQHF.

This chain uses TRBV3-1 (or the pseudogene TRBV3-2) with TRBJ2-1; 8 nucleotides line up with TRBD2. Germline V gene data show CDR1 as LGHDT and CDR2 as YNNKEL (reference sequence). The V gene end was trimmed by 4 bases and the J gene end by 9 bases; junction bases not matched to a gene: 14. The CDR3 is 16 amino acids. CDR3 DNA: TGTGCCAGCAGCCCATTACGGGGGGGGAGTAAGGGTGAGCAGTTCTTC. Translation gives CASSPLRGGSKGEQFF.

V is TRBV7-3 and J is TRBJ1-1; weak D call: TRBD1 (5 bases). Germline V gene data show CDR1 as SGHTA and CDR2 as FQGTGA. Between the trimmed V and J ends, which lost 5 bases and 4 bases, there was a span of 11 bases. CDR3 length: 13 amino acids. The CDR3 DNA follows: TGTGCCAGCAGCCTCTTGGGGGGCACTGAAGCTTTCTTT. It encodes CASSLLGGTEAFF. The full variable domain, in which reference TRBV7-3 and TRBJ1-1 provide the parts outside the CDR3, is GAGVSQTPSNKVTEKGKYVELRCDPISGHTALYWYRQSLGQGPEFLIYFQGTGAADDSGLPNDRFFAVRPEGSVSTLKIQRTERGDSAVYLCASSLLGGTEAFFGQGTRLTVV.

V usage is TRBV7-9 and J usage is TRBJ1-6, with no clear D. This CDR3 has 13 residues. V was pared by 5 bases and J by 9 bases, with 11 bases between. Germline CDR1 is SEHNR and CDR2 is FQNEAQ (reference sequence). CDR3 amino acids: CASSPGRSSPLHF. The CDR3 region has the DNA TGTGCCAGCAGCCCCGGTCGGAGTTCACCCCTCCACTTT.

This rearrangement joins TRBV5-8 to TRBJ2-1, with D tentatively TRBD1 (6 bases). This CDR3 comprises 12 residues. V was clipped by 4 bases and J by 7 bases, with 9 bases between them. The germline V gene has CDR1 SGHTS and CDR2 YDEGEE. CDR3 DNA sequence: TGTGCCAGCAGCCTACAGGGTAATGAGCAGTTCTTC. Its protein is CASSLQGNEQFF.

The chain couples TRBV27 to TRBJ2-1; 9 bases map to TRBD1. Germline V gene sequence: CDR1 MNHEY, CDR2 SMNVEV (reference sequence). The V gene end was trimmed by 3 bases and the J gene end by 0 bases; junction bases not matched to a gene: 21. The CDR3 runs to 22 residues. CDR3 in DNA: TGTGCCAGCAGTTTTCGCACAGGGGGCCCTGATTGGGCGGAGAGCTCCTACAATGAGCAGTTCTTC. Its translation is CASSFRTGGPDWAESSYNEQFF.

The chain employs TRBV7-3 and TRBJ1-1; D is ambiguous. V lost 0 bases, J lost 8 bases, and 10 bases lay in between. This CDR3 comprises 13 residues. The germline gives CDR1 SGHTA, CDR2 FQGTGA. The DNA of the CDR3 is TGTGCCAGCAGCTTAACCCGACATGAGGAAGCTTTCTTT. Protein sequence: CASSLTRHEEAFF.

The chain links TRBV7-3 to TRBJ2-5; D gene uncertain. Germline lookup yields CDR1 SGHTA and CDR2 FQGTGA. CDR3 length: 13 residues. V was trimmed by 3 bases and J by 3 bases, leaving 8 bases between them. The CDR3, as DNA: TGTGCCAGCAGCTTTGAGCGAGAAGAGACCCAGTACTTC. It codes for CASSFEREETQYF.